This T cell receptor beta chain was sequenced in a study of T cell changes during pregnancy in multiple sclerosis. The CDR3 extends over 14 amino acids. V was shortened by 5 bases and J by 3 bases, with 13 bases between the two germline ends. Germline V CDR1 and CDR2: SEHNR, FQNEAQ (reference sequence). The protocol was immunoSEQ multiplex PCR, while the TCRdb copy is restricted to in-frame clones and leaves out a portion. This sample has around 30,000 clones, with 85% to 90% found just once. The clonotype originates from a female donor with multiple sclerosis, enrolled in a pregnancy study. The material sequenced was CD8+ T cells from peripheral blood mononuclear cells, taken in the third trimester of pregnancy. The chain employs TRBV7-9 and TRBJ1-2, with D tentatively TRBD1 (5 bases). The CDR3 sequence: CASSQWDSYYGYTF. CDR3 sequence (DNA): TGTGCCAGCAGCCAGTGGGACTCATACTATGGCTACACCTTC.